One and the same sample provided the 32 T cell receptor beta chains below, sequenced in a study of shared T cell receptors in the human thymus. This table comes from immunoSEQ multiplex PCR, and its TCRdb copy is limited to in-frame clones, with some not included. The sample yields hundreds of thousands of clones, roughly 86% seen once. The sample was also reused in another study, on human thymus T cells.

The material sequenced was thymocytes. Source of these receptors: a boy in the first two years of life with a congenital heart defect.

The chain combines TRBV28 with TRBJ2-1, with 8 bases fitting TRBD2. Germline CDR1 reads MDHEN; CDR2 reads SYDVKM. The CDR3 loop spans 15 amino acids. Trimming removed 5 bases from V and 10 bases from J; junction bases left unmatched: 13. Written as DNA, the CDR3 is TGTGCCAGCAGTATGACTAGCGTGGGGACTCGGGAGCAGTTCTTC. Amino acid sequence: CASSMTSVGTREQFF. Looking up the rest from reference TRBV28 and TRBJ2-1 gives the full variable domain: DVKVTQSSRYLVKRTGEKVFLECVQDMDHENMFWYRQDPGLGLRLIYFSYDVKMKEKGDIPEGYSVSREKKERFSLILESASTNQTSMYLCASSMTSVGTREQFFGPGTRLTVL.

The chain's CDR3 is CASSTGNLVQPQHF. Written as DNA, the CDR3 is TGTGCCAGCAGTACAGGGAATCTTGTTCAGCCCCAGCATTTT. This sequence joins TRBV27 and TRBJ1-5; D may be TRBD1 (6 bases). Germline-derived CDR1 and CDR2 are MNHEY and SMNVEV (reference sequence). The V end lost 5 bases, the J end lost 6 bases, and 14 bases lay between the germline ends. This CDR3 comprises 14 residues.

This clone was observed a handful of times. The chain joins TRBV7-9 to TRBJ1-4, with D maybe TRBD1 (6 bases). Trimming took 3 bases from V and 10 from J, leaving 12 bases between them. The CDR3 runs 13 residues. Germline assignment: CDR1 SEHNR and CDR2 FQNEAQ (reference sequence). CDR3: CASSFSGGAKLFF. The CDR3 DNA reads TGTGCCAGCAGCTTTTCTGGGGGGGCAAAACTGTTTTTT.

J is TRBJ1-2 and V is TRBV7-9, with D tentatively TRBD1 (6 bases). Germline values: CDR1 SEHNR, CDR2 FQNEAQ (reference sequence). V gave up 3 bases and J gave up 12 bases, with 20 bases separating them. The CDR3 has 14 residues. CDR3 amino acids: CASSFMDSGRADTF. The CDR3 bases are TGTGCCAGCAGCTTCATGGACAGTGGGCGCGCGGACACCTTC.

CDR3 bases: TGTGCCAGCAGTCGACAGGACAGGGGGAACATTCAGTACTTC. It translates to CASSRQDRGNIQYF. V and J are TRBV6-5 and TRBJ2-4; 10 bases line up with TRBD1. CDR1 and CDR2 (germline): MNHEY, SVGAGI. The junction had 5 bases not matched to a gene; V was cut back by 5 bases and J by 7 bases. The CDR3 is made up of 14 amino acids.

The chain couples TRBV5-4 to TRBJ1-2; D is uncertain. The V end lost 2 bases, the J end lost 5 bases, and 10 bases lay between the germline ends. Germline V gene data show CDR1 as SGHNT and CDR2 as YYREEE (reference sequence). This CDR3 is 13 amino acids long. CDR3 nucleotide sequence: TGTGCCAGCAGCTTTTGGGGAGGATATGGCTACACCTTC. This sequence encodes CASSFWGGYGYTF.

The rearrangement uses TRBV7-9 and TRBJ2-1; tentative D call: TRBD1 (5 bases). The CDR3 sequence is 17 residues long. The V end lost 5 bases, the J end lost 1 base, and 18 bases lay between the germline ends. Per the germline V gene, CDR1 is SEHNR and CDR2 is FQNEAQ (reference sequence). The CDR3 region has the DNA TGTGCCAGCAGCCCTCTACCCTCACAGGAGTCCTACAATGAGCAGTTCTTC. Residues: CASSPLPSQESYNEQFF.

The V gene is TRBV4-3, the J gene TRBJ2-3; TRBD1 aligns across 9 bases. CDR3 length: 20 amino acids. Germline CDR1 and CDR2: LGHNA and YSLEER. With 2 bases clipped from V and 0 bases from J, the junction kept 15 bases outside the gene matches. The CDR3 sequence: CASSQFSGDRATLSTDTQYF. CDR3 sequence (DNA): TGCGCCAGCAGCCAATTCTCCGGGGACAGGGCCACCTTAAGCACAGATACGCAGTATTTT.

The chain links TRBV4-1 to TRBJ2-5; TRBD2 agrees at 10 bases. CDR3 size: 18 residues. Germline V gene sequence: CDR1 MGHRA, CDR2 YSYEKL. Losses at the gene ends were 4 bases for V and 2 bases for J; bases not matched to a gene: 13. The CDR3 spells CASSPNPTSGITQETQYF. The CDR3 region has the DNA TGCGCCAGCAGCCCAAACCCCACTAGCGGGATAACGCAAGAGACCCAGTACTTC.

The V gene is TRBV5-5, the J gene TRBJ1-4, with D uncertain. The length of the CDR3 is 14 residues. Looked up from germline, CDR1 is SGHKS and CDR2 is YYEKEE (reference sequence). The ends were cut back, 4 bases at V and 8 bases at J, with 15 bases in the middle. This CDR3 reads CASSPDGVGEKLFF. As DNA, the CDR3 is TGTGCCAGCAGCCCGGACGGGGTAGGGGAAAAACTGTTTTTT.

This rearrangement joins TRBV4-3 to TRBJ1-5, with D hard to call. Germline values: CDR1 LGHNA, CDR2 YSLEER. The CDR3 is made up of 16 amino acids. The germline V and J ends were trimmed by 0 bases and 5 bases, with 14 bases remaining between them. CDR3 coding DNA: TGCGCCAGCAGCCAAGACCGGGTCCCCCATTATCAGCCCCAGCATTTT. It is translated as CASSQDRVPHYQPQHF.

This clone appeared once. The chain uses TRBV19 and TRBJ1-2; tentative D call: TRBD1 (6 bases). This CDR3 contains 15 residues. With 3 bases removed from V and 3 bases from J, the gap between germline ends came to 14 bases. Germline loops: CDR1 LNHDA, CDR2 SQIVND (reference sequence). The CDR3 here is CASSIRQDVYYGYTF. In DNA form, the CDR3 reads TGTGCCAGTAGTATTAGACAGGACGTCTACTATGGCTACACCTTC.

The V gene is TRBV6-4, the J gene TRBJ1-5; D might be TRBD1 (5 bases). CDR3 length: 14 residues. Germline V gene sequence: CDR1 MRHNA, CDR2 SNTAGT. Trimming left V 6 bases short and J 5 bases short, with 14 bases between. The CDR3 nucleotides read TGTGCCAGCAGGGTAGACAGCCATGATCAGCCCCAGCATTTT. Its translation: CASRVDSHDQPQHF.

This sequence joins TRBV10-2 and TRBJ2-7; 9 bases agree with TRBD1. The germline V gene has CDR1 WSHSY and CDR2 SAAADI. CDR3 length: 14 residues. With 4 bases clipped from V and 5 bases from J, the junction kept 6 bases outside the gene matches. CDR3 nucleotides: TGCGCCAGCAGTGGCCGGGACAGGGCCCACGAGCAGTACTTC. Protein: CASSGRDRAHEQYF.

V and J are TRBV19 and TRBJ2-1, with D unclear. V gave up 3 bases and J gave up 7 bases, with 10 bases separating them. Germline V gene sequence: CDR1 LNHDA, CDR2 SQIVND (reference sequence). The CDR3 is 13 residues long. The CDR3 DNA sequence: TGTGCCAGTAGTATCCCCCCCAGAAATGAGCAGTTCTTC. Protein product: CASSIPPRNEQFF.

The chain combines TRBV7-9 with TRBJ2-3; 8 bases are shared with TRBD1. The V and J ends lost 5 bases and 0 bases, in that order; junction bases with no gene match: 13. From germline, CDR1 is SEHNR and CDR2 FQNEAQ (reference sequence). The CDR3 contains 18 residues. The CDR3 bases are TGTGCCAGCAGCCCTACGGGACAGGTGCTTACTAGCACAGATACGCAGTATTTT. Translation gives CASSPTGQVLTSTDTQYF.

The chain employs TRBV27 and TRBJ1-1; TRBD1 matches 8 bases. The CDR3 consists of 16 residues. CDR1 is MNHEY, CDR2 SMNVEV, per germline (reference sequence). V shed 6 bases and J 4 bases; nucleotides not matched to a gene: 13. The CDR3 DNA is TGTGCCAGCAGAGCGGATACCCTGACAGGGGTCACTGAAGCTTTCTTT. Protein product: CASRADTLTGVTEAFF.

This clone was seen once. The rearrangement links TRBV15 to TRBJ2-7; 8 bases align to TRBD1. The CDR3 spans 15 residues. V shed 0 bases and J 3 bases; nucleotides not matched to a gene: 4. CDR1 is LNHNV and CDR2 is YYDKDF in the germline V gene (reference sequence). CDR3 DNA: TGTGCCACCAGCAGAGATGGACAGGGAGGCTACGAGCAGTACTTC. This sequence encodes CATSRDGQGGYEQYF.

As to this clone: The junction does not match germline at one end; this may be a read error. The V call is TRBV14, the J call TRBJ1-1, with D unresolved. CDR1 and CDR2 (germline): SGHDN, FVKESK. This CDR3 has 14 residues. The CDR3 sequence: CASSQETETCKVYF. The CDR3 DNA reads TGTGCCAGCAGCCAAGAAACAGAAACTTGTAAAGTTTACTTT. Full variable domain (missing parts from reference TRBV14 and TRBJ1-1): EAGVTQFPSHSVIEKGQTVTLRCDPISGHDNLYWYRRVMGKEIKFLLHFVKESKQDESGMPNNRFLAERTGGTYSTLKVQPAELEDSGVYFCASSQETETCKVYFGQGTRLTVV.

In the case of this clone: Other DNA sequences in this specimen translate into the identical CDR3. The chain joins TRBV4-1 to TRBJ1-4, with D perhaps matching TRBD1 (6 bases). V lost 1 base and J 2 bases, leaving 11 bases between the germline ends. The CDR3 extends over 16 amino acids. CDR1 is MGHRA and CDR2 is YSYEKL in the germline V gene. The chain's CDR3 is CASSQGNRATNEKLFF. The CDR3 DNA sequence: TGCGCCAGCAGCCAAGGAAACAGGGCGACTAATGAAAAACTGTTTTTT.

The table lists this clone with a few counts. The chain links TRBV28 to TRBJ2-5; perhaps TRBD2 as D (5 bases). Germline CDR1 reads MDHEN; CDR2 reads SYDVKM. With 3 bases removed from V and 7 bases from J, the gap between germline ends came to 9 bases. The CDR3 extends over 12 amino acids. The CDR3 DNA reads TGTGCCAGCAGTTTCCGGGGAGCGACCCAGTACTTC. Protein: CASSFRGATQYF.

This chain joins TRBV2 and TRBJ2-6; weak D call: TRBD1 (5 bases). The V and J ends lost 3 bases and 2 bases respectively, with 26 bases between them. The germline gives CDR1 SNHLY, CDR2 FYNNEI. The CDR3 is 21 amino acids. CDR3 nucleotide sequence: TGTGCCAGCAGTGATAAACCAGGGTCAAAGCCAAGGATGCCTGGGGCCAACGTCCTGACTTTC. This translates into CASSDKPGSKPRMPGANVLTF.

The rearrangement links TRBV14 to TRBJ2-7, with D tentatively TRBD2 (5 bases). Germline lookup yields CDR1 SGHDN and CDR2 FVKESK. The CDR3 totals 12 residues. V lost 2 bases and J lost 7, with 9 bases in between. Written as DNA, the CDR3 is TGTGCCAGCAGCCAACGCCGGGGAGAGCAGTACTTC. Its protein product is CASSQRRGEQYF. The complete variable domain, with remaining parts taken from reference TRBV14 and TRBJ2-7, reads EAGVTQFPSHSVIEKGQTVTLRCDPISGHDNLYWYRRVMGKEIKFLLHFVKESKQDESGMPNNRFLAERTGGTYSTLKVQPAELEDSGVYFCASSQRRGEQYFGPGTRLTVT.

This chain joins TRBV27 and TRBJ1-1; a weak D match, TRBD1 (5 bases). CDR3 length: 17 amino acids. V was pared by 3 bases and J by 5 bases, with 22 bases between. Germline lookup yields CDR1 MNHEY and CDR2 SMNVEV (reference sequence). In DNA form, the CDR3 reads TGTGCCAGCAGTTTGAACGGGGGGGACGGGGTACAAACTGAAGCTTTCTTT. Residues: CASSLNGGDGVQTEAFF.

V usage is TRBV7-3 and J usage is TRBJ2-4, with D maybe TRBD1 (5 bases). In germline, CDR1 is SGHTA, CDR2 FQGTGA. V was shortened by 3 bases and J by 0 bases, with 18 bases between the two germline ends. The CDR3 covers 18 residues. Here the CDR3 reads CASSFPRLGPLAKNIQYF. The CDR3 DNA is TGTGCCAGCAGCTTCCCCCGGCTGGGGCCCCTAGCCAAAAACATTCAGTACTTC.

The V and J genes are TRBV5-1 and TRBJ2-7; possible D gene TRBD1, 6 bases. The CDR3 length is 14 residues. The germline gives CDR1 SGHRS, CDR2 YFSETQ. Trimming shortened V by 0 bases and J by 5 bases, and 12 bases separated the two germline ends. Here the CDR3 DNA reads TGCGCCAGCAGCTTGGTAGGGGGATCCAACGAGCAGTACTTC. Encoded protein: CASSLVGGSNEQYF.

The DNA for the CDR3 is TGTGCCAGCACCGACAGGGGGGATAAAAATCAGCCCCAGCATTTT. This codes for CASTDRGDKNQPQHF. The chain is built from TRBV28 and TRBJ1-5; the match to TRBD1 covers 9 bases. This CDR3 is 15 amino acids long. V was pared by 7 bases and J by 4 bases, with 8 bases of the junction left unmatched. Per germline, CDR1 MDHEN and CDR2 SYDVKM.

The chain uses TRBV10-3 and TRBJ2-1; 13 bases map to TRBD2. Germline CDR1 and CDR2: ENHRY and SYGVKD. The CDR3 consists of 16 residues. V trimming: 0 bases; J trimming: 13 bases; junction bases outside the gene matches: 9. DNA of the CDR3: TGTGCCATCAGTGAGTCGACTAGCGGGAGGTCCCGCTCTCAGTTCTTC. It translates to CAISESTSGRSRSQFF.

The rearrangement links TRBV7-3 to TRBJ2-7; D perhaps matches TRBD1 (5 bases). The CDR3 loop spans 13 amino acids. V lost 2 bases to trimming and J lost 1 base, with 6 bases between them. Germline CDR1 SGHTA, CDR2 FQGTGA. The CDR3 region is CASSLDSSYEQYF. DNA of the CDR3: TGTGCCAGCAGCTTAGACAGTTCCTACGAGCAGTACTTC.

The V and J genes are TRBV2 and TRBJ2-7; 8 bases line up with TRBD1. After removal of 7 bases from V and 0 bases from J, the junction contained 8 bases not matched to a gene. The CDR3 loop spans 15 amino acids. Germline V gives CDR1 SNHLY, CDR2 FYNNEI. CDR3 amino acids: CASNSKTGGSYEQYF. The CDR3, as DNA: TGTGCCAGCAACTCAAAAACAGGGGGCTCCTACGAGCAGTACTTC.

The J gene is TRBJ2-7, the V gene TRBV4-3, with D maybe TRBD2 (5 bases). CDR3 length equals 16 residues. Looked up from germline, CDR1 is LGHNA and CDR2 is YSLEER. The V end was cut by 0 bases, the J end by 3 bases, with 15 bases between. The CDR3 nucleotides read TGCGCCAGCAGCCAAGATTGCGAGGGAGAGGGCTACGAGCAGTACTTC. Amino acid sequence: CASSQDCEGEGYEQYF.

The chain carries TRBV30 and TRBJ2-3; TRBD2 agrees at 9 bases. Unmatched junction bases numbered 13, after V lost 0 bases and J lost 0 bases. The CDR3 has 19 amino acids. The germline CDR1 and CDR2 sequences are GTSNPN and SVGIG (reference sequence). CDR3 sequence reads: CAWSVLKNLAGVSTDTQYF. The CDR3 DNA follows: TGTGCCTGGAGTGTTTTAAAGAACTTAGCGGGAGTGAGCACAGATACGCAGTATTTT.